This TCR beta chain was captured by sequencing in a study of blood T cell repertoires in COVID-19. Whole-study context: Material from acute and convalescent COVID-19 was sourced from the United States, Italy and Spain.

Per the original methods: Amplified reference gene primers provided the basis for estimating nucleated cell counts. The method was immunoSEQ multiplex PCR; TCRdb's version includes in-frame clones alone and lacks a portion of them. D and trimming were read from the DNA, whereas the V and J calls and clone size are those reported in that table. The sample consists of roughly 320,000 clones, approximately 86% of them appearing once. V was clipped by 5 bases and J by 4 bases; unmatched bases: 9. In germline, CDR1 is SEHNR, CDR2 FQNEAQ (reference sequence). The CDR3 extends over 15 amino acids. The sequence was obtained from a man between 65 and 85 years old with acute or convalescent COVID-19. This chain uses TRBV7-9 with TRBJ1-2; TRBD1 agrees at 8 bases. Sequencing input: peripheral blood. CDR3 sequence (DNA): TGTGCCAGCAGCCGCGCATCTGGGACAGGCTATGGCTACACCTTC. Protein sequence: CASSRASGTGYGYTF.